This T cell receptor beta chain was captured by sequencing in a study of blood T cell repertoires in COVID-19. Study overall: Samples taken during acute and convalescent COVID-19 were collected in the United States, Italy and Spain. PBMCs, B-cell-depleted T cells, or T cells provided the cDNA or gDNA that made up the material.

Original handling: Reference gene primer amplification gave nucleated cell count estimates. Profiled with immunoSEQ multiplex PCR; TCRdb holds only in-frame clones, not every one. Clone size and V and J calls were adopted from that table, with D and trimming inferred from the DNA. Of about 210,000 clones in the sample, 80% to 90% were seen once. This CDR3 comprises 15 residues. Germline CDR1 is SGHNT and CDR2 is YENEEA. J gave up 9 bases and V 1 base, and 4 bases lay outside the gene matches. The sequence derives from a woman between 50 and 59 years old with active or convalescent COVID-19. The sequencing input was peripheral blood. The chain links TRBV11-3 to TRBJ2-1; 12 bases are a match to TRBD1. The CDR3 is CASSLGDRGRGEQFF. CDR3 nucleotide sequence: TGTGCCAGCAGCTTAGGGGACAGGGGGCGCGGTGAGCAGTTCTTC.